This T cell receptor beta chain was identified in a study of cytomegalovirus exposure and HLA in healthy donors. The CDR3 has 18 residues. The junction had 8 bases not matched to a gene; V was cut back by 3 bases and J by 1 base. In germline, CDR1 is LGHNA, CDR2 YSLEER. Study-wide results and caveats: Clonal expansion was found to be greater in HLA-associated TCR beta chains than in equally common others in a later analysis. About 90% or about 30% of the time was how often most TCR beta V segments were productive, according to an earlier analysis. One variant, a missense change in DCLRE1C, was linked in a later analysis to TCR beta V- and J-gene trimming. Through in vitro validation, three CMV-associated chains were shown to be specific for CMV antigens.

Comment on this clone: The antigen remains undetermined.

Primers for the PCR totalled 60 Vbeta and 13 Jbeta. Method: immunoSEQ multiplex PCR; TCRdb's copy keeps in-frame clones and lacks some. Here the sample spans roughly 120,000 clones, 60% to 70% being singletons. The receptor comes from a woman aged 40 to 55 in good health and CMV-seropositive. The chain links TRBV4-3 to TRBJ2-4; 11 positions match TRBD2. Sequencing was carried out using PBMCs. Here the CDR3 DNA reads TGCGCCAGCAGCCAGGTGATAGCGGGAGGGGCGGCCAAAAACATTCAGTACTTC. This translates into CASSQVIAGGAAKNIQYF.